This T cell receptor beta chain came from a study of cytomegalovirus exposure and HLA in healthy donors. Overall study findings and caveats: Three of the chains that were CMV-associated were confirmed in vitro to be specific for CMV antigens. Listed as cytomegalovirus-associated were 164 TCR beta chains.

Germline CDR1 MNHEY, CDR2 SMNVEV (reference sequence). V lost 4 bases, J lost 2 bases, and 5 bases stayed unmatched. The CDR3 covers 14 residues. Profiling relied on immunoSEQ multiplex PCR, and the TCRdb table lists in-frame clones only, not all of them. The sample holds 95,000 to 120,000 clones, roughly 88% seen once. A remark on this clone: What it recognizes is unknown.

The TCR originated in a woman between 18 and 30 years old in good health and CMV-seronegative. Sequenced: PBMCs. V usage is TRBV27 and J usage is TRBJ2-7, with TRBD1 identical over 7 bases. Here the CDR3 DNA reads TGTGCCAGCAGTTCCGGACAGGCCGCCTACGAGCAGTACTTC. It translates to CASSSGQAAYEQYF.